This T cell receptor beta chain was captured by sequencing in a study of PD-1 blockade in classical Hodgkin lymphoma. General study points: Repertoire difference causes, possibly disease activity or prior therapy, remain undefined. Reported baseline diversity: healthy donors highest, relapsed/refractory patients lowest.

Regarding time point: newly diagnosed, previously untreated cHL patient sample. The study purified CD4+ T cells from thawed PBMCs using magnetic negative selection. PBMCs from patients with newly diagnosed, untreated classical Hodgkin lymphoma served as a comparison group for the relapsed/refractory trial patients. Only in-frame clones appear in the TCRdb table, and some are missing; sequencing was by immunoSEQ multiplex PCR. The table records more than 15,000 clones, 92% of them present only once. On this clone itself: Its antigen is undetermined.

V was cut by 4 bases and J by 4 bases, with 10 bases left in between. CDR1 is MNHEY and CDR2 is SMNVEV in the germline V gene (reference sequence). This CDR3 is 14 amino acids long. The gene calls are TRBV27 and TRBJ2-2, with D unclear. This sequence originates from a human donor with classical Hodgkin lymphoma. The sample taken for sequencing was CD4+ T cells from blood. As DNA, the CDR3 is TGTGCCAGCAGTTGGCAGTGGAGCACCGGGGAGCTGTTTTTT. It codes for CASSWQWSTGELFF.